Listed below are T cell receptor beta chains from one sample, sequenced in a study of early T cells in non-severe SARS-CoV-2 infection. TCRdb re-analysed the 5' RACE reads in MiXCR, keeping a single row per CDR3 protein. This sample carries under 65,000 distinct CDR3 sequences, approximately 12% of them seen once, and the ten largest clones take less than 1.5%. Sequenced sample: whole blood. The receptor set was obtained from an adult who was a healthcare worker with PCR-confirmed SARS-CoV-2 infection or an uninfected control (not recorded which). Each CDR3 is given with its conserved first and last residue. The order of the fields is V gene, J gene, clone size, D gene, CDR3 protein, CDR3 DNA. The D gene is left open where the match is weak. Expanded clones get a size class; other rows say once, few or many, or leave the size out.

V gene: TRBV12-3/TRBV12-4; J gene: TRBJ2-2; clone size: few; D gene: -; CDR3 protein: CASTPEGPGELFF; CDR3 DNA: TGTGCCAGCACTCCCGAGGGGCCCGGGGAGCTGTTTTTT
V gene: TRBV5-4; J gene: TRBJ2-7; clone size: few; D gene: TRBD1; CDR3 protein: CASSQTGGAGYEQYF; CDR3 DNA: TGTGCCAGCAGCCAGACAGGGGGCGCGGGGTACGAGCAGTACTTC
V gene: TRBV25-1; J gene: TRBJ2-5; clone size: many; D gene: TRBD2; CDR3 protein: CASSGGLAGVWQETQYF; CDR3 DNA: TGTGCCAGCAGCGGCGGACTAGCGGGGGTTTGGCAGGAGACCCAGTACTTC
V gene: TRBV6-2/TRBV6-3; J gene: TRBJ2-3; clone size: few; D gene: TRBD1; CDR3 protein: CASSPGQTSTDTQYF; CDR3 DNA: TGTGCCAGCAGCCCGGGACAGACTAGCACAGATACGCAGTATTTT
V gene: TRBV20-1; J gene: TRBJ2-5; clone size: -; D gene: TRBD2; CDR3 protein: CSASTGTSWSETQYF; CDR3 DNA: TGCAGTGCTAGCACCGGGACTAGCTGGTCCGAGACCCAGTACTTC
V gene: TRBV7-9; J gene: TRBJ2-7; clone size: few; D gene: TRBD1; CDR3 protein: CASSEGTGPFSYEQYF; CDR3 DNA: TGTGCCAGCAGCGAGGGGACAGGGCCGTTCTCCTACGAGCAGTACTTC
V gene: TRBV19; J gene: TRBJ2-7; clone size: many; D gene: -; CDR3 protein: CASSPRRDGTYEQYF; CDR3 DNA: TGTGCCAGTAGTCCCAGAAGGGACGGTACCTACGAGCAGTACTTC
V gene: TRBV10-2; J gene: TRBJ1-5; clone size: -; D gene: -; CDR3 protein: CASSESGVRQPQHF; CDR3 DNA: TGCGCCAGCAGTGAGTCGGGTGTGCGCCAGCCCCAGCATTTT
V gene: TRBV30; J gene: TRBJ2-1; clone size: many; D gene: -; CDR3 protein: CAWLQENEQFF; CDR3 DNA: TGTGCCTGGCTGCAGGAAAATGAGCAGTTCTTC
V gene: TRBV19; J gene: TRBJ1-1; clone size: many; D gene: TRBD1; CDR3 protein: CARGPTRQGNTEAFF; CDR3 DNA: TGTGCCAGAGGTCCGACCCGACAGGGGAACACTGAAGCTTTCTTT
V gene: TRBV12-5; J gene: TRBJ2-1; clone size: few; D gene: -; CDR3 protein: CASGLAGPNPLEQFF; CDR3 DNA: TGTGCTAGTGGTTTGGCGGGGCCGAACCCACTTGAGCAGTTCTTC
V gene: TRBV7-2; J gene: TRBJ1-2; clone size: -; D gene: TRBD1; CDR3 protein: CASREGARYGYTF; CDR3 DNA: TGTGCCAGCAGAGAGGGGGCGCGCTATGGCTACACCTTC
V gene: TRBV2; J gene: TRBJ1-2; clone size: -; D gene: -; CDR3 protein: CASSRPGANYGYTF; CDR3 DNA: TGTGCCAGCAGTCGTCCAGGAGCTAACTATGGCTACACCTTC
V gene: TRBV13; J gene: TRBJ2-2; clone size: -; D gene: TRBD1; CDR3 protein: CASSPQTGENTGELFF; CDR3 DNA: TGTGCCAGCAGCCCTCAGACAGGGGAGAACACCGGGGAGCTGTTTTTT
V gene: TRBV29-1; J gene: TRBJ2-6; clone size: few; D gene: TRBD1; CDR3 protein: CSARGYSGANVLTF; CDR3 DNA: TGCAGCGCCAGGGGGTACTCTGGGGCCAACGTCCTGACTTTC
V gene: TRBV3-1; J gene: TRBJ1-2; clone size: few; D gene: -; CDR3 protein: CASSPKPNYGYTF; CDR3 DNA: TGTGCCAGCAGCCCTAAGCCTAACTATGGCTACACCTTC
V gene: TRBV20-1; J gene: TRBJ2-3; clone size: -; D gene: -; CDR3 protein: CSAYMPDTQYF; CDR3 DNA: TGCAGTGCCTACATGCCAGATACGCAGTATTTT
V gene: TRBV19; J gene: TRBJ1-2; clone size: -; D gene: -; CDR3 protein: CASSIVGYGYTF; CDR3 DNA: TGTGCCAGTAGTATAGTAGGGTATGGCTACACCTTC
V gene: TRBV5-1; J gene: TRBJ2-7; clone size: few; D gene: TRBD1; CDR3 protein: CASSTDSSGTGAYEQYF; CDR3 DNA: TGCGCCAGCAGCACCGATTCCTCCGGGACAGGGGCTTACGAGCAGTACTTC
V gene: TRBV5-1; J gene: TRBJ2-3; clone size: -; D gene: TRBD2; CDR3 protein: CASSLVAGGSTDTQYF; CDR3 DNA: TGCGCCAGCAGCTTGGTGGCGGGGGGGAGCACAGATACGCAGTATTTT
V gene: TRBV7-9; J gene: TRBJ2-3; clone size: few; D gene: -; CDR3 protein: CASSLEVDWQRTDTQYF; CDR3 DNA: TGTGCCAGCAGCTTAGAAGTAGATTGGCAGCGCACAGATACGCAGTATTTT
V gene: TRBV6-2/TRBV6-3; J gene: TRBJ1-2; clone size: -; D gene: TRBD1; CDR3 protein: CASRNAGGRGYTF; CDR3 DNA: TGTGCCAGCAGGAATGCAGGGGGGCGTGGCTACACCTTC
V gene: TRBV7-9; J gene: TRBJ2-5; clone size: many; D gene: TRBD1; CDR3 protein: CASSSTGQNQETQYF; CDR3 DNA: TGTGCCAGCAGCTCTACGGGACAGAACCAAGAGACCCAGTACTTC
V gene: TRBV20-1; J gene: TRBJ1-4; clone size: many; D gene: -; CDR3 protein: CSARVLSGSLDEKLFF; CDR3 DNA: TGCAGTGCTAGAGTCCTGTCCGGGAGTCTTGATGAAAAACTGTTTTTT
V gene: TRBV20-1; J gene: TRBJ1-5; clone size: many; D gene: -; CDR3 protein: CSASGRLEGNQPQHF; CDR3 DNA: TGCAGTGCTAGTGGCCGCCTGGAGGGCAATCAGCCCCAGCATTTT
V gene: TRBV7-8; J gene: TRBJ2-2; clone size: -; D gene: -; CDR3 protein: CASSLVGHGVFPGELFF; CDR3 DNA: TGTGCCAGCAGCTTAGTTGGACACGGAGTCTTTCCCGGGGAGCTGTTTTTT
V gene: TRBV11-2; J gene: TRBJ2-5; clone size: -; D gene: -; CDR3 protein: CASSSSSSATGTQYF; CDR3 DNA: TGTGCCAGCAGCTCAAGTAGTTCCGCAACGGGAACCCAGTACTTC
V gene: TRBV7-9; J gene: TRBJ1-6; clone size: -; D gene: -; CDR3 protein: CASSLVAGSGWALHF; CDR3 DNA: TGTGCCAGCAGCTTAGTGGCCGGTTCCGGTTGGGCCCTCCACTTT
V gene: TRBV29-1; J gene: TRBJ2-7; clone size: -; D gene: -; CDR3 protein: CSVEQGHGQYF; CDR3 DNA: TGCAGCGTTGAACAGGGCCATGGGCAGTACTTC
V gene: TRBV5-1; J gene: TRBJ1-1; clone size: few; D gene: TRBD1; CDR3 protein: CASSPPGTAETEAFF; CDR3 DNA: TGCGCCAGCAGCCCCCCTGGGACAGCTGAAACTGAAGCTTTCTTT
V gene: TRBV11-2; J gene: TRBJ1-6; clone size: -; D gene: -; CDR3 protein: CASTFALGGNSPLHF; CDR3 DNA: TGTGCCAGCACCTTTGCGCTGGGTGGGAATTCACCCCTCCACTTT
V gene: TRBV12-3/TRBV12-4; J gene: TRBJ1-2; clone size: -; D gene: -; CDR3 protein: CASSLSGRGGSGYTF; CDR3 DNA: TGTGCCAGCAGTTTATCTGGAAGGGGGGGCTCTGGCTACACCTTC
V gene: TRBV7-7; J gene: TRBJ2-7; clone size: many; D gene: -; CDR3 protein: CASSLEQGSSYEQYF; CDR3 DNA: TGTGCTAGCAGCTTAGAACAGGGTAGCTCCTACGAGCAGTACTTC
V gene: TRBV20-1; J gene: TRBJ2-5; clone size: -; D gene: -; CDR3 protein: CSARVLGRYQETQYF; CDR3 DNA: TGCAGTGCTAGAGTCCTCGGCAGGTACCAAGAGACCCAGTACTTC
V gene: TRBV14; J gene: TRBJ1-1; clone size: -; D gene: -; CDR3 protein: CASSPPGALDTEAFF; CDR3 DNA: TGTGCCAGCAGCCCACCTGGGGCGTTGGACACTGAAGCTTTCTTT
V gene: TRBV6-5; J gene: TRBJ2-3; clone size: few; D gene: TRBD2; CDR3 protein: CASRPWRGGTHTDTQYF; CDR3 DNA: TGTGCCAGCAGGCCCTGGCGCGGGGGAACCCACACAGATACGCAGTATTTT
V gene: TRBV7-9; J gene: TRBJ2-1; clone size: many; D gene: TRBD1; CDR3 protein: CASRDRAYNEQFF; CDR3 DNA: TGTGCCAGCCGGGACAGGGCCTACAATGAGCAGTTCTTC
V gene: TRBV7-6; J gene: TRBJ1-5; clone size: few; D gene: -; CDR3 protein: CASSKQDSNQPQHF; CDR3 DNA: TGTGCCTCCTCCAAACAGGATAGCAATCAGCCCCAGCATTTT